These 29 T cell receptor beta chains originate from one sample sequenced in a study of T cell changes during pregnancy in multiple sclerosis (dated by TCRdb to the late 2010s). Library method: the immunoSEQ multiplex PCR assay. In TCRdb, the immuneACCESS table is reduced to in-frame sequences with V and J assigned. These tables do not hold every clone; where another copy was compared, an unresolved V gene accounts for under half, and the others remain unexplained. In all, the sample holds roughly 76,000 clones, and about 89% of those were seen once. The ten largest make up approximately 0.47% of the sample. Sequencing was performed on CD4+ T cells from peripheral blood mononuclear cells, taken in the second trimester of pregnancy. These TCRs come from a female donor with multiple sclerosis, enrolled in a pregnancy study.

The genes are TRBV15 and TRBJ2-7; 12 nucleotides match TRBD2. V was clipped by 6 bases and J by 0 bases; unmatched bases: 27. This CDR3 spans 23 amino acids. The germline gives CDR1 LNHNV, CDR2 YYDKDF (reference sequence). The DNA for the CDR3 is TGTGCCACCAGAGGGGACGGGACAGCAACTCCGGGACTAGCGGGTAAGAGCTCCTACGAGCAGTACTTC. This sequence encodes CATRGDGTATPGLAGKSSYEQYF.

The rearrangement links TRBV27 to TRBJ1-6; D not certain. This CDR3 region has 14 residues. V lost 6 bases to trimming and J lost 8 bases, with 14 bases between them. Germline values: CDR1 MNHEY, CDR2 SMNVEV (reference sequence). CDR3 DNA sequence: TGTGCCAGCAGATCAGCCGGAGGTGATTCACCCCTCCACTTT. Translation: CASRSAGGDSPLHF.

The J gene is TRBJ1-5, the V gene TRBV28, with D unresolved. V shed 1 base and J shed 6 bases, with 10 bases lying between them. Germline V lookup: CDR1 MDHEN, CDR2 SYDVKM. There are 14 residues in the CDR3. The CDR3 coding sequence is TGTGCCAGCAGTTTATCGCTGGGAGGTCAGCCCCAGCATTTT. Residues: CASSLSLGGQPQHF.

The rearrangement uses TRBV5-1 and TRBJ2-3; D possibly corresponds to TRBD2 (5 bases). CDR3 length: 14 residues. The germline CDR1 and CDR2 sequences are SGHRS and YFSETQ. Trimming left V 5 bases short and J 0 bases short, with 10 bases between. CDR3 sequence reads: CASSREISTDTQYF. In DNA, the CDR3 is TGCGCCAGCAGTAGGGAGATAAGCACAGATACGCAGTATTTT.

This sequence joins TRBV7-9 and TRBJ2-3; 10 nucleotides align to TRBD1. Germline V lookup: CDR1 SEHNR, CDR2 FQNEAQ (reference sequence). V lost 5 bases to trimming and J lost 5 bases; unmatched junction nucleotides: 4. The CDR3 length is 14 residues. CDR3 sequence (DNA): TGTGCCAGCAGCACCTGGGACAGGGGAGATACGCAGTATTTT. Protein: CASSTWDRGDTQYF.

This chain joins TRBV6-4 and TRBJ1-6; 9 bases are shared with TRBD1. V was clipped by 6 bases and J by 7 bases; unmatched bases: 1. Germline V CDR1 and CDR2: MRHNA, SNTAGT. This CDR3 comprises 13 residues. The DNA for the CDR3 is TGTGCCAGCAGCGGACAGGGGAATTCACCCCTCCACTTT. Encoded protein: CASSGQGNSPLHF.

CDR3 loop: CASMDRTPIGGYTF. The CDR3 nucleotides are TGTGCCAGTATGGACAGGACCCCAATTGGGGGCTACACCTTC. This chain uses TRBV19 with TRBJ1-2; 7 positions agree with TRBD1. The J segment lost 8 bases and the V segment lost 7 bases, leaving 13 bases of the junction unmatched. This CDR3 comprises 14 residues. Germline assignment: CDR1 LNHDA and CDR2 SQIVND (reference sequence).

V gene TRBV7-2 combines with J gene TRBJ2-7; TRBD2 matches 9 bases. Germline V gene lookup returns CDR1 SGHTA and CDR2 FQGNSA. V gave up 0 bases and J gave up 4 bases; unmatched junction bases: 10. CDR3 length: 17 amino acids. The CDR3 DNA sequence: TGTGCCAGCAGCTTAGCGGCCGGCGGGGGGGCGGGATACGAGCAGTACTTC. This encodes CASSLAAGGGAGYEQYF.

The chain employs TRBV9 and TRBJ2-5; TRBD1 is a possible D gene (5 bases). CDR1 is SGDLS, CDR2 YYNGEE, per germline. The CDR3 sequence is 16 residues long. Trimming removed 0 bases at V and 4 bases at J, with 16 bases between. CDR3 DNA sequence: TGTGCCAGCAGCGTAGGTGATGGCAGGGTGGCAGAGACCCAGTACTTC. Its translation is CASSVGDGRVAETQYF.

This clone was recorded once. The CDR3 nucleotides are TGTGCCAGTAATAGCGGTCAAGAGACCCAGTACTTC. Amino acids: CASNSGQETQYF. The genes are TRBV6-6 and TRBJ2-5; D may be TRBD2 (6 bases). The CDR3 loop spans 12 amino acids. Per germline, CDR1 MNHNY and CDR2 SVGAGI (reference sequence). Trimming took off 9 bases at V and 2 bases at J, with 10 bases between the two ends.

The chain carries TRBV27 and TRBJ1-1; TRBD1 matches at 11 bases. The germline V gene encodes CDR1 MNHEY and CDR2 SMNVEV (reference sequence). The CDR3 runs to 15 residues. V shed 5 bases, J shed 7 bases, and the junction held 9 bases outside the gene matches. The CDR3 DNA reads as TGTGCCAGCAGTCCACAGGACAGGGGGCGTGTTGAAGCTTTCTTT. Amino acid sequence: CASSPQDRGRVEAFF.

This clone was detected only once. The rearrangement links TRBV30 to TRBJ1-6; a possible D gene is TRBD1 (5 bases). The CDR3 is 15 amino acids. The germline V gene has CDR1 GTSNPN and CDR2 SVGIG (reference sequence). Deletions cut 1 base from V and 4 bases from J, with 11 bases between. The CDR3 region is CAWSAGGPYNSPLHF. CDR3 DNA sequence: TGTGCCTGGAGTGCGGGGGGTCCGTATAATTCACCCCTCCACTTT.

The V call is TRBV18, the J call TRBJ2-3, with D unclear. This CDR3 contains 14 residues. CDR1 and CDR2 from the germline V gene are KGHSH and LQKENI. V was clipped by 0 bases and J by 0 bases, with 4 bases between them. As DNA, the CDR3 is TGTGCCAGCTCACCACCAATAAGCACAGATACGCAGTATTTT. Amino acid sequence: CASSPPISTDTQYF.

This rearrangement joins TRBV4-2 to TRBJ2-2; D gene uncertain. CDR1 is LGHNA, CDR2 YNFKEQ, per germline. The CDR3 totals 16 residues. The V and J ends lost 0 bases and 1 base respectively, with 9 bases between them. CDR3 amino acids: CASSQETQMNTGELFF. CDR3 nucleotides: TGTGCCAGCAGCCAAGAAACGCAGATGAACACCGGGGAGCTGTTTTTT.

The CDR3 DNA follows: TGTGCCAGCAATATGGGACAGACCACCAATCAGCCCCAGCATTTT. This codes for CASNMGQTTNQPQHF. This chain uses TRBV6-1 with TRBJ1-5, with 7 nucleotides matching TRBD1. The trim removed 7 bases at V and 3 bases at J, leaving 9 bases unmatched. Germline loops: CDR1 MNHNS, CDR2 SASEGT. The CDR3 is 15 amino acids.

The CDR3 bases are TGTGCCAGCAGTTTAACCGGTGCGGTGGCTTTCTTT. Translation: CASSLTGAVAFF. The V gene is TRBV28, the J gene TRBJ1-1, with D unclear. Trimming cost V 2 bases and J 11 bases, with 12 bases left between them. This CDR3 has 12 residues. Germline-derived CDR1 and CDR2 are MDHEN and SYDVKM.

This sequence joins TRBV10-3 and TRBJ2-1; 7 nucleotides align to TRBD1. Germline CDR1 is ENHRY and CDR2 is SYGVKD. Trimming at V came to 6 bases and at J to 2 bases, leaving 7 bases not matched to a gene. The CDR3 has 15 amino acids. The CDR3 sequence is CAIRPTGATYNEQFF. CDR3 DNA: TGTGCCATCAGACCCACAGGGGCCACCTACAATGAGCAGTTCTTC.

V and J are TRBV30 and TRBJ1-1; possible D gene TRBD1, 5 bases. Germline values: CDR1 GTSNPN, CDR2 SVGIG (reference sequence). The V gene lost 3 bases and the J gene lost 3 bases, with 14 bases spanning the gap. CDR3 size: 14 residues. CDR3 bases: TGTGCCTGGAGAAGGGCAGGAGGGGACACTGAAGCTTTCTTT. Translation: CAWRRAGGDTEAFF.

The V and J genes are TRBV15 and TRBJ1-2, with D perhaps matching TRBD1 (6 bases). The V gene lost 5 bases and the J gene lost 5 bases, with 15 bases spanning the gap. CDR1 and CDR2 (germline): LNHNV, YYDKDF (reference sequence). The CDR3 covers 14 residues. The CDR3, as DNA: TGTGCCACCAGCCCCTGGGGGCGGAAGTATGGCTACACCTTC. It is translated as CATSPWGRKYGYTF.

This clone is a singleton in its sample. The chain combines TRBV7-9 with TRBJ2-2, with 8 nucleotides matching TRBD1. V shed 3 bases, J shed 4 bases, and the junction held 13 bases outside the gene matches. Germline CDR1 is SEHNR and CDR2 is FQNEAQ (reference sequence). The CDR3 covers 18 residues. The CDR3, as DNA: TGTGCCAGCAGCTTTAGGACAGGGAGGATTATTGGCACCGGGGAGCTGTTTTTT. Its protein is CASSFRTGRIIGTGELFF.

CDR3 sequence (DNA): TGTGCCAGCAGGGGGCAGGGAAGGTCCTACGAGCAGTACTTC. Translating gives CASRGQGRSYEQYF. This sequence joins TRBV27 and TRBJ2-7; D is possibly TRBD1 (5 bases). This CDR3 has 14 amino acids. Trimming shortened V by 6 bases and J by 1 base, and 13 bases separated the two germline ends. From germline, CDR1 is MNHEY and CDR2 SMNVEV (reference sequence).

V usage is TRBV5-3 and J usage is TRBJ1-2; perhaps TRBD1 as D (6 bases). TRBV5-3 is placed among ORFs of uncertain function. The CDR3 consists of 15 residues. The V gene lost 1 base and the J gene lost 8 bases, with 18 bases spanning the gap. The CDR3 loop reads CARSLRQDRLRGYTF. The CDR3 coding sequence is TGTGCCAGAAGCTTGCGGCAGGACAGATTAAGGGGCTACACCTTC.

In DNA, the CDR3 is TGTGCCAGCAGCTTAATGTCAGGGATTTATGGCTACACCTTC. Protein: CASSLMSGIYGYTF. The chain recombines TRBV7-8 with TRBJ1-2, with TRBD1 as a possible D gene (5 bases). Germline V gene lookup returns CDR1 SGHVS and CDR2 FQNEAQ. The CDR3 runs 14 residues. V lost 2 bases and J lost 5, with 12 bases in between.

The rearrangement links TRBV5-1 to TRBJ1-2, with D uncertain. This CDR3 contains 13 residues. The V gene's germline CDR1 is SGHRS and CDR2 YFSETQ. Trimming shortened V by 2 bases and J by 6 bases, and 11 bases separated the two germline ends. CDR3: CASSLTGSHGYTF. The CDR3 region has the DNA TGCGCCAGCAGCTTAACGGGATCGCATGGCTACACCTTC. The variable domain in full, completed from reference TRBV5-1 and TRBJ1-2, reads KAGVTQTPRYLIKTRGQQVTLSCSPISGHRSVSWYQQTPGQGLQFLFEYFSETQRNKGNFPGRFSGRQFSNSRSEMNVSTLELGDSALYLCASSLTGSHGYTFGSGTRLTVV.

V and J are TRBV6-5 and TRBJ2-3; perhaps TRBD1 as D (6 bases). In germline, CDR1 is MNHEY, CDR2 SVGAGI. The CDR3 has 15 residues. The V gene lost 0 bases and the J gene lost 2 bases, with 9 bases spanning the gap. CDR3: CASSYSTGITDTQYF. CDR3 DNA sequence: TGTGCCAGCAGTTACTCCACAGGGATCACAGATACGCAGTATTTT.

In its sample, this clone was seen once. The chain joins TRBV19 to TRBJ2-7; D gene ambiguous. V lost 0 bases and J 3 bases, leaving 9 bases between the germline ends. Per germline, CDR1 LNHDA and CDR2 SQIVND (reference sequence). The CDR3 length is 14 residues. CDR3 bases: TGTGCCAGTAGTATAGATCTAGGTGGCTACGAGCAGTACTTC. Translating it yields CASSIDLGGYEQYF.

The chain uses TRBV5-5 and TRBJ2-7; 11 bases are a match to TRBD1. This CDR3 spans 14 amino acids. Trimming cost V 4 bases and J 9 bases; bases outside gene matches: 9. Germline CDR1 is SGHKS and CDR2 is YYEKEE (reference sequence). The CDR3 region has the DNA TGTGCCAGCAGCGGGGCGGGACAGGGGGGCTCGCAGTACTTC. Its translation: CASSGAGQGGSQYF. The variable domain in full, with the rest retrieved from reference TRBV5-5 and TRBJ2-7, is DAGVTQSPTHLIKTRGQQVTLRCSPISGHKSVSWYQQVLGQGPQFIFQYYEKEERGRGNFPDRFSARQFPNYSSELNVNALLLGDSALYLCASSGAGQGGSQYFGPGTRLTVT.

The chain employs TRBV6-5 and TRBJ1-1; the D gene is possibly TRBD1 (5 bases). The length of the CDR3 is 15 residues. In germline, CDR1 is MNHEY, CDR2 SVGAGI. V was cut by 6 bases and J by 0 bases, with 14 bases left in between. For the CDR3, the DNA is TGTGCCAGCAGACTCCCACAGGCCATGAACACTGAAGCTTTCTTT. Amino acids: CASRLPQAMNTEAFF.

The chain combines TRBV28 with TRBJ2-5; TRBD2 agrees at 9 bases. CDR3 length: 15 amino acids. The J segment lost 3 bases and the V segment lost 6 bases, leaving 8 bases of the junction unmatched. Germline loops: CDR1 MDHEN, CDR2 SYDVKM. The CDR3 region is CASRVLGTSKETQYF. The CDR3, as DNA: TGTGCCAGCAGGGTTCTCGGGACTAGCAAAGAGACCCAGTACTTC.